The rows below give T cell receptor beta chains drawn from one sample of a study of shared clonotypes between healthy human individuals. Clones were sequenced by immunoSEQ multiplex PCR, and TCRdb holds only the in-frame ones, with some missing. The table includes around 1 million clones, about 80% detected once. Specimen: memory CD4+ T cells sorted from blood. The receptors derive from a man between 18 and 35 years old in good health. Each CDR3 is given with its conserved first and last residue.

13	TRBV4-1	TRBJ1-2	CASSHPRASGYTF
13	TRBV11-2	TRBJ2-3	CASSYGVGDTQYF
13	TRBV6-5	TRBJ2-5	CASSRSGRETQYF
15	TRBV25-1	TRBJ1-3	CASGEPGLSGNTIYF
13	TRBV2	TRBJ2-3	CASSGVTTDTQYF
13	TRBV28	TRBJ1-2	CASIKGRYYGYTF
15	TRBV12-5	TRBJ2-3	CASGLEGLVGDTQYF
15	TRBV7-9	TRBJ2-4	CASSGIRTGQNIQYF
11	TRBV5-1	TRBJ2-2	CASANTGELFF
16	TRBV7-3	TRBJ2-2	CASSRYMSQQGGELFF
14	TRBV5-8	TRBJ2-5	CASSPDWIQETQYF
13	TRBV19	TRBJ1-5	CASSRQGYQPQHF
15	TRBV9	TRBJ2-3	CASSLEGGSTDTQYF
16	TRBV5-6	TRBJ1-6	CASSLPGGEYNSPLHF
15	TRBV9	TRBJ2-2	CASSTGQLATGELFF
15	TRBV9	TRBJ2-7	CASSVGGQGIYEQYF
15	TRBV5-6	TRBJ2-7	CASSSGRGVRDEQYF
14	TRBV30	TRBJ1-5	CAWSDRGFNQPQHF
12	TRBV12-1	TRBJ2-1	CARMTWGRWGFF
13	TRBV30	TRBJ1-4	CAWSVGAGEKLFF
16	TRBV10-3	TRBJ2-4	CAISEGGNLAKNIQYF
12	TRBV25-1	TRBJ2-7	CATEGQGRVPDF
16	TRBV2	TRBJ2-3	CASSEIGTRIGDTQYF
14	TRBV7-2	TRBJ2-3	CASSLGLAPDTQYF
14	TRBV5-1	TRBJ2-7	CASSFKTSSYEQYF
14	TRBV5-4	TRBJ1-1	CASTVGGYSTEAFF
14	TRBV27	TRBJ1-6	CASTVGRDNSPLHF
15	TRBV18	TRBJ2-3	CASSSLSVLGDTQYF
18	TRBV28	TRBJ2-2	CASSLIQAGGRLTGELFF
18	TRBV10-3	TRBJ2-3	CAISESEAGTGITDTQYF
16	TRBV10-2	TRBJ2-1	CASKPGLAGGLNEQFF
16	TRBV4-2	TRBJ2-2	CASSQEPSGKVGELFF
13	TRBV10-1	TRBJ1-6	CASSEYGNSPLHF
14	TRBV5-1	TRBJ1-5	CASSLEGLNQPQHF
16	TRBV9	TRBJ2-5	CASSVGHGGGGETQYF
16	TRBV18	TRBJ2-1	CASSLSRKSSFNEQFF
15	TRBV6-5	TRBJ2-7	CASSGQWAGGYEQYF
14	TRBV5-6	TRBJ2-4	CASSFTGLLNIQYF
13	TRBV9	TRBJ2-1	CASSVGTRHEQFF
11	TRBV18	TRBJ2-1	CASSPTSEQFF
12	TRBV27	TRBJ1-2	CASGTGPYGYTF
16	TRBV29-1	TRBJ2-7	CSVAQGPFSAYYEQYF
14	TRBV7-2	TRBJ2-7	CASSPGTSGREQYF